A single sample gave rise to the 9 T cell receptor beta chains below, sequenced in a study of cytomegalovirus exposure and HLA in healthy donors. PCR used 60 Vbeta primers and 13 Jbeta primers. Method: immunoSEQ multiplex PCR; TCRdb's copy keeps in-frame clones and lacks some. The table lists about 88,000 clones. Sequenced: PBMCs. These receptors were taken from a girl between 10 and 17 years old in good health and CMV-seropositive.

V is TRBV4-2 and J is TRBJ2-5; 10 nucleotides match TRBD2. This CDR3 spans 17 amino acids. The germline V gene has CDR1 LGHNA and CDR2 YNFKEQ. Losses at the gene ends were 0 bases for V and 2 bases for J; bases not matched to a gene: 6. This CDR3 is CASSQDGSGGWQETQYF. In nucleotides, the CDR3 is TGTGCCAGCAGCCAAGATGGTAGCGGGGGGTGGCAAGAGACCCAGTACTTC.

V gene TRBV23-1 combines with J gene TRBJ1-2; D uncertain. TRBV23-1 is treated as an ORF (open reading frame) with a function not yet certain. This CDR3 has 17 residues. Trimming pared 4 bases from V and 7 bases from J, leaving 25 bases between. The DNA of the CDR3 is TGCGCCAGCAGTCCCCTCCAATGGACTGGGAGCTATTTTGGCTACACCTTC. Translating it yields CASSPLQWTGSYFGYTF.

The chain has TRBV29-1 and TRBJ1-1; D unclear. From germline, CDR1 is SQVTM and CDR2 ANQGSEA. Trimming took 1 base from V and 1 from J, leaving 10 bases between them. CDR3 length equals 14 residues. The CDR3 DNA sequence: TGCAGCGTTGAAGTTGGCGGCAAGAACACTGAAGCTTTCTTT. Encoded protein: CSVEVGGKNTEAFF.

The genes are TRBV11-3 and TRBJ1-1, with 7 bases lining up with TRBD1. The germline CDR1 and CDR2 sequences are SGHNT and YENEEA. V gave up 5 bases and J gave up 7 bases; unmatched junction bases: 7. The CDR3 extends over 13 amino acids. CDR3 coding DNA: TGTGCCAGCAGCCACGGCAGGGGGGATGAAGCTTTCTTT. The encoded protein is CASSHGRGDEAFF.

The CDR3 region has the DNA TGTGCCAGCAGTTTCGGGGGGGGTCGGCAAGAGACCCAGTACTTC. Amino acid sequence: CASSFGGGRQETQYF. The rearrangement joins TRBV7-3 to TRBJ2-5; 8 nucleotides align to TRBD2. Germline V gene sequence: CDR1 SGHTA, CDR2 FQGTGA. The CDR3 length is 15 residues. J lost 2 bases, V lost 6 bases, and 8 bases had no gene match. Supplemented by reference TRBV7-3 and TRBJ2-5, the full variable domain reads GAGVSQTPSNKVTEKGKYVELRCDPISGHTALYWYRQSLGQGPEFLIYFQGTGAADDSGLPNDRFFAVRPEGSVSTLKIQRTERGDSAVYLCASSFGGGRQETQYFGPGTRLLVL.

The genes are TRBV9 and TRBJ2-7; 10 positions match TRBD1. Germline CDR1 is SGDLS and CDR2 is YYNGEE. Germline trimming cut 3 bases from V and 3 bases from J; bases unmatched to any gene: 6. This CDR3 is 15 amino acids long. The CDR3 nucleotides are TGTGCCAGCAGCGCCGGACAGGGGGTACTCTACGAGCAGTACTTC. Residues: CASSAGQGVLYEQYF.

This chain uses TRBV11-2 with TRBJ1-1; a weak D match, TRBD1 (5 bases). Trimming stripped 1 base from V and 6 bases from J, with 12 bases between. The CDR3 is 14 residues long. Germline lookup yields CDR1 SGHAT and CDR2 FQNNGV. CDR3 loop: CASSLVGGGAEAFF. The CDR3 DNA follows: TGTGCCAGCAGCTTAGTGGGCGGAGGGGCTGAAGCTTTCTTT.

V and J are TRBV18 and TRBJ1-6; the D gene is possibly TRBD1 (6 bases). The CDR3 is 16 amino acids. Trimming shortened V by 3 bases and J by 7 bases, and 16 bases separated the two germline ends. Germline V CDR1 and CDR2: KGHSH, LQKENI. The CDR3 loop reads CASSPTDRTENSPLHF. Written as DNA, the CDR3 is TGTGCCAGCTCACCTACTGACAGGACGGAGAATTCACCCCTCCACTTT.

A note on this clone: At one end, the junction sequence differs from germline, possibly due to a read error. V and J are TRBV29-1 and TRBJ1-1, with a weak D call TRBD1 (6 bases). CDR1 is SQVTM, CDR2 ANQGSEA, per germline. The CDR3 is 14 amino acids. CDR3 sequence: CSVEYWGWDTEDFF. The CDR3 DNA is TGCAGCGTTGAGTATTGGGGGTGGGACACTGAAGATTTCTTT.